These 30 T cell receptor beta chains came from one sample sequenced in a study of T cells in Graves' hyperthyroidism and ophthalmopathy (dated by TCRdb to between 2018 and 2021). Libraries came from multiplex PCR. The sequencer was an Illumina HiSeq 2000. The TCR beta CDR3 regions were amplified from the RNA transcripts. A first-round RT-PCR of the TCR CDR3 used the HTBI primer set with the Qiagen OneStep RT-PCR kit. Using fastp trimming at Q25 and MiXCR clonotype assembly, TCRdb reanalyzed the public sequencing data and kept in-frame beta chains. Rows matching on CDR3 protein sequence are summarized as one entry with the most common DNA and genes. The table for this sample lists around 300,000 distinct CDR3 sequences; around 15% of them were counted only once. The top ten hold 7.9% of the sample. Material: blood. Receptors originate from a woman aged 40 to 50 with Graves' hyperthyroidism.

This clonotype was observed a few times. The chain employs TRBV7-6 and TRBJ2-7; the D gene is possibly TRBD2 (6 bases). CDR1 and CDR2 (germline): SGHVS, FNYEAQ. The CDR3 spans 15 residues. With 5 bases removed from V and 3 bases from J, the gap between germline ends came to 17 bases. CDR3: CASSPRRREDYEQYF. In DNA, the CDR3 is TGTGCCAGCAGCCCCAGAAGGCGGGAAGACTACGAGCAGTACTTC.

This clonotype was recorded at least ten times. The chain carries TRBV11-3 and TRBJ2-7; possible D gene TRBD1, 6 bases. The germline gives CDR1 SGHNT, CDR2 YENEEA. Trimming took off 4 bases at V and 1 base at J, with 8 bases between the two ends. There are 13 residues in the CDR3. The CDR3 region is CASSSGESYEQYF. For the CDR3, the DNA is TGTGCCAGCAGCTCAGGGGAATCCTACGAGCAGTACTTC.

This clonotype was picked up many times. The genes are TRBV7-2 and TRBJ2-3, with 9 bases matching TRBD2. V was clipped by 2 bases and J by 2 bases; unmatched bases: 11. This CDR3 has 18 residues. Germline loops: CDR1 SGHTA, CDR2 FQGNSA. Here the CDR3 reads CASSLRAGGPGVTDTQYF. In nucleotides, the CDR3 is TGTGCCAGCAGCTTACGTGCGGGAGGGCCAGGGGTCACAGATACGCAGTATTTT.

This clonotype was observed many times. The J gene is TRBJ1-5, the V gene TRBV5-1; D is uncertain. Trimming stripped 4 bases from V and 0 bases from J, with 11 bases between. This CDR3 region has 15 residues. The germline CDR1 and CDR2 sequences are SGHRS and YFSETQ. CDR3 sequence reads: CASSIGPYSNQPQHF. In DNA form, the CDR3 reads TGCGCCAGCAGCATCGGCCCTTATAGCAATCAGCCCCAGCATTTT.

This clonotype was observed many times. The chain employs TRBV6-6 and TRBJ1-5, with D possibly TRBD1 on 5 matching bases. CDR1 and CDR2 from the germline V gene are MNHNY and SVGAGI (reference sequence). V was pared by 2 bases and J by 11 bases, with 13 bases between. The CDR3 has 13 residues. The CDR3 nucleotides read TGTGCCAGCAGTTACGGGGGGGATGGGGCCCAGCATTTT. This sequence encodes CASSYGGDGAQHF.

CDR3 sequence: CAVPGLQAKNIQYF. The DNA for the CDR3 is TGTGCCGTCCCAGGGTTACAAGCCAAAAACATTCAGTACTTC. The chain links TRBV10-3 to TRBJ2-4; a possible D gene is TRBD1 (5 bases). This CDR3 is 14 amino acids long. The germline CDR1 and CDR2 sequences are ENHRY and SYGVKD. V was clipped by 11 bases and J by 0 bases, with 14 bases between them.

This clonotype was picked up many times. V is TRBV2 and J is TRBJ1-5; TRBD1 is a possible D gene (5 bases). The CDR3 covers 13 residues. Germline V gives CDR1 SNHLY, CDR2 FYNNEI. V lost 6 bases, J lost 3 bases, and 9 bases lay in between. CDR3 coding DNA: TGTGCCAGCAGCACAGGTTTCAATCAGCCCCAGCATTTT. It is translated as CASSTGFNQPQHF. Full variable domain (outside the CDR3, taken from reference TRBV2 and TRBJ1-5): EPEVTQTPSHQVTQMGQEVILRCVPISNHLYFYWYRQILGQKVEFLVSFYNNEISEKSEIFDDQFSVERPDGSNFTLKIRSTKLEDSAMYFCASSTGFNQPQHFGDGTRLSIL.

V is TRBV20-1 and J is TRBJ1-5, with 10 bases matching TRBD1. The ends lost 5 bases at V and 6 bases at J; junction bases unmatched: 7. This CDR3 spans 14 amino acids. The germline V gene encodes CDR1 DFQATT and CDR2 SNEGSKA (reference sequence). The DNA of the CDR3 is TGCAGTGCTCAAGACAGGGGGCCCGGTCAGCCCCAGCATTTT. Protein sequence: CSAQDRGPGQPQHF.

This chain links TRBV19 with TRBJ2-1; 12 nucleotides match TRBD2. V lost 4 bases and J lost 5; bases outside the gene matches: 12. The germline gives CDR1 LNHDA, CDR2 SQIVND (reference sequence). CDR3 length: 18 amino acids. The CDR3 nucleotides read TGTGCCAGTAGTACATCCCCCCGACTAGCGGGAGCGGACAATGAGCAGTTCTTC. Its protein is CASSTSPRLAGADNEQFF.

For this clonotype: Possible read error: a much larger clone is one base away. The rearrangement joins TRBV11-3 to TRBJ2-1; D is perhaps TRBD1 or TRBD2 (5 bases each). CDR3 size: 13 residues. Trimming took 5 bases from V and 8 from J, leaving 13 bases between them. Germline V gene data show CDR1 as SGHNT and CDR2 as YENEEA. The CDR3 DNA follows: TGTGCCAGCAGCCGGGGCAGGGCCTATGAGCAGTTCTTC. It codes for CASSRGRAYEQFF.

This clonotype was found a few times. CDR3 amino acids: CAIRRLAGGTDTQYF. The CDR3 DNA reads as TGTGCCATCAGGAGACTGGCGGGGGGGACAGATACGCAGTATTTT. The chain links TRBV10-3 to TRBJ2-3, with TRBD2 matching over 9 bases. V lost 6 bases to trimming and J lost 3 bases; unmatched junction nucleotides: 7. Per germline, CDR1 ENHRY and CDR2 SYGVKD. This CDR3 spans 15 amino acids.

The V call is TRBV7-9, the J call TRBJ1-1; D is unresolved. The V end lost 2 bases, the J end lost 1 base, and 11 bases lay between the germline ends. The V gene's germline CDR1 is SEHNR and CDR2 FQNEAQ (reference sequence). The CDR3 spans 15 residues. The CDR3 nucleotides read TGTGCCAGCAGCTTATCGGGAGCAGCGAACACTGAAGCTTTCTTT. Amino acids: CASSLSGAANTEAFF.

This clonotype was found many times. V and J are TRBV27 and TRBJ2-1; possible D gene TRBD2, 6 bases. CDR1 is MNHEY, CDR2 SMNVEV, per germline (reference sequence). Trimming stripped 0 bases from V and 4 bases from J, with 16 bases between. The CDR3 covers 17 residues. The CDR3 coding sequence is TGTGCCAGCAGTTTATCCCCCCGGACTGCGGGATACAATGAGCAGTTCTTC. It yields the protein CASSLSPRTAGYNEQFF.

CDR3 sequence (DNA): TGTGCCAGCAGTTTAGTCAGGGGCAGTGAGACTAGTAACGGTGAGCAGTTCTTC. Translating it yields CASSLVRGSETSNGEQFF. V gene TRBV28 combines with J gene TRBJ2-1; D assignment may be TRBD1 or TRBD2 (6 bases each). The CDR3 consists of 18 residues. Germline values: CDR1 MDHEN, CDR2 SYDVKM. Trimming took 2 bases from V and 9 from J, leaving 26 bases between them.

In its sample, this clonotype was seen a few times. The genes are TRBV7-9 and TRBJ1-1, with D perhaps TRBD1 (6 bases). Per germline, CDR1 SEHNR and CDR2 FQNEAQ (reference sequence). Trimming removed 5 bases from V and 5 bases from J, with 21 bases in between. The CDR3 contains 16 residues. CDR3 amino acids: CASSPSPGARDTEAFF. The DNA of the CDR3 is TGTGCCAGCAGCCCGAGCCCGGGGGCGCGGGATACTGAAGCTTTCTTT.

This clonotype was observed at least ten times. The V gene is TRBV30, the J gene TRBJ1-5, with D uncertain. Looked up from germline, CDR1 is GTSNPN and CDR2 is SVGIG (reference sequence). This CDR3 region has 13 residues. Trimming shortened V by 1 base and J by 2 bases, and 6 bases separated the two germline ends. The CDR3 loop reads CAWSGVGNQPQHF. CDR3 nucleotides: TGTGCCTGGAGTGGGGTAGGCAATCAGCCCCAGCATTTT.

This clonotype was seen only a few times. The CDR3 sequence: CASSFIPTGLYGYTF. The CDR3 nucleotides are TGTGCCAGCAGTTTTATTCCGACAGGGTTGTATGGCTACACCTTC. The V call is TRBV28, the J call TRBJ1-2; 7 nucleotides match TRBD1. The CDR3 length is 15 residues. The V segment lost 3 bases and the J segment 5 bases; nucleotides outside the gene matches: 9. The V gene's germline CDR1 is MDHEN and CDR2 SYDVKM.

This clonotype was recorded many times. The genes are TRBV29-1 and TRBJ1-1, with unresolved D. Trimming took off 4 bases at V and 2 bases at J, with 8 bases between the two ends. The CDR3 spans 12 residues. Germline V gene data show CDR1 as SQVTM and CDR2 as ANQGSEA. The CDR3 protein is CSVGSGNTEAFF. The DNA of the CDR3 is TGCAGCGTTGGTTCTGGCAACACTGAAGCTTTCTTT.

This clonotype appeared many times. V is TRBV29-1 and J is TRBJ2-1; TRBD2 aligns across 7 bases. The CDR3 consists of 13 residues. V was clipped by 3 bases and J by 5 bases; unmatched bases: 4. Germline lookup yields CDR1 SQVTM and CDR2 ANQGSEA. The CDR3 sequence is CSVDKRGNNEQFF. In nucleotides, the CDR3 is TGCAGCGTTGACAAGCGGGGTAACAATGAGCAGTTCTTC.

A note on this clonotype: A much larger clone sits a single nucleotide away, making a read error possible. V and J are TRBV20-1 and TRBJ2-7, with 9 bases lining up with TRBD1. The CDR3 totals 13 residues. Germline loops: CDR1 DFQATT, CDR2 SNEGSKA (reference sequence). The CDR3 reads CSAAGTGFYEQHF. CDR3 nucleotides: TGCAGTGCTGCCGGGACAGGGTTCTACGAGCAGCACTTC.

The chain employs TRBV10-3 and TRBJ2-5; 7 nucleotides match TRBD2. Losses at the gene ends were 3 bases for V and 1 base for J; bases not matched to a gene: 5. Germline lookup yields CDR1 ENHRY and CDR2 SYGVKD. This CDR3 spans 15 amino acids. The CDR3 DNA sequence: TGTGCCATCAGTGACGGGACTATAGGCCAAGAGACCCAGTACTTC. Translation gives CAISDGTIGQETQYF.

This clonotype was counted at least ten times. The V call is TRBV28, the J call TRBJ2-3; 10 positions agree with TRBD2. The length of the CDR3 is 15 residues. J gave up 10 bases and V 7 bases, and 14 bases lay outside the gene matches. The germline V gene encodes CDR1 MDHEN and CDR2 SYDVKM. The CDR3 here is CASTSGGLNRYAQYF. The CDR3 DNA reads TGTGCCAGCACTAGCGGGGGCCTTAATAGATACGCGCAGTATTTT.

This clonotype showed up many times. The gene calls are TRBV19 and TRBJ1-1; tentative D call: TRBD1 (6 bases). This CDR3 has 15 residues. From germline, CDR1 is LNHDA and CDR2 SQIVND (reference sequence). V gave up 5 bases and J gave up 0 bases, with 13 bases separating them. CDR3 region: CASSPSGAMNTEAFF. For the CDR3, the DNA is TGTGCCAGTAGTCCCTCAGGGGCAATGAACACTGAAGCTTTCTTT.

The chain recombines TRBV7-9 with TRBJ2-1; 12 bases align to TRBD2. CDR1 is SEHNR, CDR2 FQNEAQ, per germline (reference sequence). The CDR3 runs 15 residues. Losses at the gene ends were 4 bases for V and 7 bases for J; bases not matched to a gene: 5. The chain's CDR3 is CASSSSLAGGNEQFF. The CDR3 DNA is TGTGCCAGCAGCTCCTCACTAGCGGGAGGTAATGAGCAGTTCTTC.

This clonotype was observed at least ten times. The chain has TRBV15 and TRBJ2-5, with a tentative D call TRBD1 (5 bases). V was cut by 3 bases and J by 5 bases, with 16 bases left in between. This CDR3 comprises 15 residues. Per germline, CDR1 LNHNV and CDR2 YYDKDF (reference sequence). The chain's CDR3 is CATSRRRADGETQYF. The CDR3 nucleotides read TGTGCCACCAGCAGGCGCAGGGCGGATGGGGAGACCCAGTACTTC.

CDR3 sequence reads: CASSPSRVLRDNEQFF. In nucleotides, the CDR3 is TGTGCCAGCTCACCATCCCGGGTGCTTCGGGACAATGAGCAGTTCTTC. The V call is TRBV18, the J call TRBJ2-1, with D unresolved. This CDR3 has 16 residues. Germline V gene sequence: CDR1 KGHSH, CDR2 LQKENI. Trimming took 2 bases from V and 5 from J, leaving 16 bases between them.

This chain uses TRBV7-8 with TRBJ2-2; 10 positions match TRBD2. V lost 6 bases to trimming and J lost 3 bases; unmatched junction nucleotides: 10. CDR1 and CDR2 (germline): SGHVS, FQNEAQ. The length of the CDR3 is 17 residues. CDR3 bases: TGTGCCAGCAGATCAAGCGGGGGGGGGCTATACACCGGGGAGCTGTTTTTT. Translated, it gives CASRSSGGGLYTGELFF.

This clonotype was counted at least ten times. The CDR3 region is CSVTGQPYGYTF. CDR3 nucleotides: TGCAGTGTTACCGGACAGCCCTATGGCTACACCTTC. This chain connects TRBV20-1 to TRBJ1-2; a possible D gene is TRBD1 (6 bases). The CDR3 runs 12 residues. CDR1 is DFQATT and CDR2 is SNEGSKA in the germline V gene (reference sequence). V lost 7 bases and J 4 bases, leaving 13 bases between the germline ends.

A few counts support this clonotype. V gene TRBV6-1 combines with J gene TRBJ1-5, with 9 bases that match TRBD1. The CDR3 has 17 amino acids. Per the germline V gene, CDR1 is MNHNS and CDR2 is SASEGT. After removal of 6 bases from V and 6 bases from J, the junction contained 15 bases not matched to a gene. As DNA, the CDR3 is TGTGCCAGCAGAACAGGGGGCGTTATGATTTTGAGTCAGCCCCAGCATTTT. Protein sequence: CASRTGGVMILSQPQHF.

Note on this clonotype: An end of the junction does not agree with germline; a read error may underlie this. The chain couples TRBV10-3 to TRBJ2-2; 12 bases agree with TRBD2. This CDR3 is 22 amino acids long. CDR1 ENHRY and CDR2 SYGVKD come from the germline V gene. CDR3 in DNA: TGTGCCATCAGTGAGTCGAAAGGTCGCCTAGCGGGAGGGTCTTCGAACGCCGGGGAGCTGTTTTTT. It codes for CAISESKGRLAGGSSNAGELFF.